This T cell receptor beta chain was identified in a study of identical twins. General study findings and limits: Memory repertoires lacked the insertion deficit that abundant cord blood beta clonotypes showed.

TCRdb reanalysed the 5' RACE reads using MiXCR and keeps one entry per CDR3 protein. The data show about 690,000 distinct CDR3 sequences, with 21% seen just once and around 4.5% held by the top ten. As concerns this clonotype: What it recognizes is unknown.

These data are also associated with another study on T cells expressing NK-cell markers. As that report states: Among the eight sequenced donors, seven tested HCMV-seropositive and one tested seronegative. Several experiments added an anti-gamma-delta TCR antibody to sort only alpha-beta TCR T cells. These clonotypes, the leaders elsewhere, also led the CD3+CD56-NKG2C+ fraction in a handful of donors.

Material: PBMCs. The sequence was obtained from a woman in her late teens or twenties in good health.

CDR3: CASSFTPDGDIQYF. In nucleotides, the CDR3 is TGCGCCAGCAGCTTCACCCCGGATGGGGACATTCAGTACTTC. This chain uses TRBV5-1 with TRBJ2-4, with no clear D. Trimming took off 2 bases at V and 8 bases at J, with 14 bases between the two ends. The CDR3 covers 14 residues. The germline V gene encodes CDR1 SGHRS and CDR2 YFSETQ.